Shown below are 3 T cell receptor beta chains from a single sample sequenced in a study of T cells in Graves' hyperthyroidism and ophthalmopathy. Amplification of TCR beta CDR3 regions was performed using RNA transcripts as template. First-round RT-PCR of the TCR CDR3 relied on the HTBI primer set. TCRdb fed the multiplex PCR reads into MiXCR, producing one record per CDR3 protein. The profile covers approximately 380,000 distinct CDR3 sequences, with 15% to 20% appearing a single time and 40% taken by the ten largest. Sequenced sample: blood. The receptor set was obtained from a man between 18 and 29 years old with Graves' ophthalmopathy.

V usage is TRBV4-1 and J usage is TRBJ2-1; D unclear. The ends were cut back, 0 bases at V and 5 bases at J, with 5 bases in the middle. Germline V gives CDR1 MGHRA, CDR2 YSYEKL. The CDR3 runs to 13 residues. The CDR3 DNA follows: TGCGCCAGCAGCCAAGAACCACACAATGAGCAGTTCTTC. Protein: CASSQEPHNEQFF.

This clonotype appeared once. The chain employs TRBV27 and TRBJ1-3; D gene unclear. The CDR3 runs 16 residues. Germline V gives CDR1 MNHEY, CDR2 SMNVEV (reference sequence). V gave up 0 bases and J gave up 3 bases, with 12 bases separating them. The CDR3 sequence is CASSLSAPVVGNTIYF. In DNA form, the CDR3 reads TGTGCCAGCAGTTTATCGGCCCCAGTAGTTGGAAACACCATATATTTT.

This clonotype was seen ten or more times. V and J are TRBV9 and TRBJ2-3; D is undetermined. Germline V gives CDR1 SGDLS, CDR2 YYNGEE. This CDR3 is built from 15 residues. V shed 0 bases and J shed 4 bases, with 12 bases lying between them. This CDR3 reads CASSVGPEAADTQYF. The CDR3 DNA reads TGTGCCAGCAGCGTAGGTCCTGAGGCGGCAGATACGCAGTATTTT.